This TCR beta chain was identified during a study of T cells in Graves' hyperthyroidism and ophthalmopathy. There were TCR beta CDR3 regions amplified from RNA transcripts. During a first-round RT-PCR of the TCR CDR3, the HTBI primer set was used. TCRdb processed the multiplex PCR reads anew with MiXCR; each CDR3 protein has one entry. The data show roughly 200,000 distinct CDR3 sequences, around 19% seen once. Trimming removed 2 bases at V and 9 bases at J, with 17 bases between. The CDR3 extends over 15 amino acids. Germline V gene data show CDR1 as SGHDT and CDR2 as YYEEEE. The sample was blood. The rearrangement links TRBV5-6 to TRBJ2-2, with D tentatively TRBD1 or TRBD2 (5 bases each). The TCR comes from a man aged 35-49 years with Graves' hyperthyroidism. In DNA, the CDR3 is TGTGCCAGCAGCTTAGTGGGGCCGGGGTTCCGGGAGCTGTTTTTT. This gives the protein CASSLVGPGFRELFF. Filled out from reference TRBV5-6 and TRBJ2-2, the complete variable domain reads DAGVTQSPTHLIKTRGQQVTLRCSPKSGHDTVSWYQQALGQGPQFIFQYYEEEERQRGNFPDRFSGHQFPNYSSELNVNALLLGDSALYLCASSLVGPGFRELFFGEGSRLTVL.